This TCR beta chain was sequenced in a study of blood T cell repertoires in COVID-19. Overall study: Researchers got acute and convalescent COVID-19 samples from the United States, Italy and Spain. From T cells, B-cell-depleted T cells, or PBMCs came the material, which was cDNA or gDNA.

V shed 3 bases, J shed 3 bases, and the junction held 17 bases outside the gene matches. This CDR3 region has 18 residues. Germline lookup yields CDR1 GTSNPN and CDR2 SVGIG (reference sequence). Original handling: Amplification from reference gene primers served as the basis for estimated nucleated cell counts. Assay used: immunoSEQ multiplex PCR; TCRdb lists only in-frame clones, some missing. V, J and clone size reflect that table, while D and trimming were determined from the DNA. The profile shows around 60,000 clones, roughly 88% of them singletons. The clonotype originates from a human donor in a cohort sampled during active COVID-19. Source material: peripheral blood. J is TRBJ1-5 and V is TRBV30; 7 nucleotides agree with TRBD1. CDR3 nucleotide sequence: TGTGCCTGGAGCGCCACAGGGGACCCTTTTCCCTTCAATCAGCCCCAGCATTTT. It codes for CAWSATGDPFPFNQPQHF. The full variable domain, rest sourced from reference TRBV30 and TRBJ1-5, is SQTIHQWPATLVQPVGSPLSLECTVEGTSNPNLYWYRQAAGRGLQLLFYSVGIGQISSEVPQNLSASRPQDRQFILSSKKLLLSDSGFYLCAWSATGDPFPFNQPQHFGDGTRLSIL.